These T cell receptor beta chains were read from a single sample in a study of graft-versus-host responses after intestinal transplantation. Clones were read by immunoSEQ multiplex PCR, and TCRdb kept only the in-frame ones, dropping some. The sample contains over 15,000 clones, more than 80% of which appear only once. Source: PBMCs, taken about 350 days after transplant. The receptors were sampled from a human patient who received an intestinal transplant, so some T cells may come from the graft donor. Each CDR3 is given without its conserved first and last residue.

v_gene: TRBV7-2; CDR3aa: ASSLRSLPGANVLT
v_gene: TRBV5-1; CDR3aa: ASSFSGQETQY
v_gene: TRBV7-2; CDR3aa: ASSLQGAYIAGQPQH
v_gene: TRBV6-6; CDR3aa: ASSYSQAYEQY
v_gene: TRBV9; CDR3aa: ASSVWTGGRDEQF
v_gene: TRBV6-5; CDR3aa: ASLASSYEQY
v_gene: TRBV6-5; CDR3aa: ATWKTGPSGNTIY
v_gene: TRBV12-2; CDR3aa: ASRRAPWGPYEQY
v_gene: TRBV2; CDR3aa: ASSEARTGWETQY
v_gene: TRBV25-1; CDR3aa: ASSAGLTGWGTEAF
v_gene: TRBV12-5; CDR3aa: ASGSRMDGWGGTDTQY
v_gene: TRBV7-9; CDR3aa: ASSFMGGAYEQY
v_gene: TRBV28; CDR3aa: ASRTTRETEAF
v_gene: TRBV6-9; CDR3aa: ASSESGNYGYT
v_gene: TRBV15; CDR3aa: ATSSPTSGNNEQF
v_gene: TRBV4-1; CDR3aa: ASSPRPRDRGRGTEAF
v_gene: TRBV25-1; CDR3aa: ASSGLGTGANTEAF
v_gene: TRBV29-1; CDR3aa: SVDTTDTQY
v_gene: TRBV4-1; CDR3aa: ASSQEEGRSYEQY
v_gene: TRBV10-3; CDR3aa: AISESWTGEKLF
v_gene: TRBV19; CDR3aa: ASSNRESATDTQY
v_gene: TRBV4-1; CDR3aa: ASSQDTGPGELF
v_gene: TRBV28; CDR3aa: ASRNSNQPQH
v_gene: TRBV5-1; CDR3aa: ASSLYTSGSNGNEQY
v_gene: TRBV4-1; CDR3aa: ASSQTLFYEQY
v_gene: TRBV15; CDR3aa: ATSRGGGRGSYEQY
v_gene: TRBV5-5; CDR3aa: ASSHGQSSGNTIY
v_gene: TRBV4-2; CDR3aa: ASSQDFGGTSGRADGKQETQY
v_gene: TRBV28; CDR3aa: AGAPRANYGYT
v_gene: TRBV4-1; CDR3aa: ASSQDTNYGYT
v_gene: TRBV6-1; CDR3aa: ASRNNVGDQPQH
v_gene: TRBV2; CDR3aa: ASIRTKEAYSNQPQH
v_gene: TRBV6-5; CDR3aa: ASSYYPTSNYGYT
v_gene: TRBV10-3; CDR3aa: AISDGGVNTGELF
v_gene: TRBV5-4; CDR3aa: ASSSSGMYQETQY
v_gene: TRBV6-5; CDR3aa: ASSVIGTGGDEQY
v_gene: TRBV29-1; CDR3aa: SVEYIGTGGTEAF
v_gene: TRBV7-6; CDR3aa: ASSFEYGDLPYQETQY
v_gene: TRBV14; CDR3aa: ASSQRAGTLGSYEQY
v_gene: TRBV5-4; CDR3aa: ASSLRGAGANVLT
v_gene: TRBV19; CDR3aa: ASSWTGGDQPQH
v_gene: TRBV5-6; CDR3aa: ASSLEGSYNEQF
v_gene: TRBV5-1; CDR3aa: ASRRGPAQETQY
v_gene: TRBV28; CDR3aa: ASTNVIGRDSYEQY
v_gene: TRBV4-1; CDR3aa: ASSQVKVSGNTIY
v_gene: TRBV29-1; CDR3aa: SVRDTAKNIQY
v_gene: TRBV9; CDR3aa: ASSVGTSGFTDTQY
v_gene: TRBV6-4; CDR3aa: ASSEKANTEAF
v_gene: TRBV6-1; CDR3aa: ASSEAISREQY
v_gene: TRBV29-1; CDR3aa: SVYRDNTGELF
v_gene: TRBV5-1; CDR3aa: ASSLDTWSLTGELF
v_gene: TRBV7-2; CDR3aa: ASSLAGSREQY
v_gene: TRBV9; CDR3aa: ASSVLTGSTEAF
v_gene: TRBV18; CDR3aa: ASSPGVNDQPQH
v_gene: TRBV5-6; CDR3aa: ASSLVGSGEEYEQY
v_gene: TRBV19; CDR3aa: ASSRGYEQY
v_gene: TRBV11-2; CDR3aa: ASSLTGLAGYNEQF
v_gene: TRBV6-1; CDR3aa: ASSEVEGGEQY
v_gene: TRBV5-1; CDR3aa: ASRAGTSGTYEQY